The rows below give T cell receptor beta chains drawn from one sample of a study of control samples from healthy donors and cancer patients. Sequenced by immunoSEQ multiplex PCR; TCRdb stores in-frame clones only, minus some. The sample has about 42,000 clones; 83% are singletons. Sequencing was done on a sample of blood. The source of these receptors is a man between 60 and 70 years old in good health. Each CDR3 is given with its conserved first and last residue. A D gene is named only where the DNA matches it firmly. Rows give clone size only sometimes, using once, few, many, or a class for an expanded clone.

v_gene: TRBV24-1
abundance: -
j_gene: TRBJ2-3
d_gene: -
CDR3nt: TGTGCCACCAGCCCGGACGGGTATAGAGATACGCAGTATTTT
CDR3aa: CATSPDGYRDTQYF

v_gene: TRBV10-3
abundance: -
j_gene: TRBJ1-5
d_gene: TRBD1
CDR3nt: TGTGCCATCAGTCCGGGACAGGGAAACAATCAGCCCCAGCATTTT
CDR3aa: CAISPGQGNNQPQHF

v_gene: TRBV4-2
abundance: -
j_gene: TRBJ1-2
d_gene: -
CDR3nt: TGTGCCAGCAGCCAAGATTGGTGGGACAAGGGAATAGGGGGCTACACCTTC
CDR3aa: CASSQDWWDKGIGGYTF

v_gene: TRBV30
abundance: once
j_gene: TRBJ2-2
d_gene: -
CDR3nt: TGTGCCTGGTTTACAGGGTATAACACCGGGGAGCTGTTTTTT
CDR3aa: CAWFTGYNTGELFF

v_gene: TRBV6-6
abundance: -
j_gene: TRBJ2-7
d_gene: -
CDR3nt: TGTGCCAGCAGTTACAAGGGGGAGGTATACGAGCAGTACTTC
CDR3aa: CASSYKGEVYEQYF

v_gene: TRBV18
abundance: -
j_gene: TRBJ2-3
d_gene: -
CDR3nt: TGTGCCAGCTCACCGCAGAGCACAGATACGCAGTATTTT
CDR3aa: CASSPQSTDTQYF

v_gene: TRBV28
abundance: -
j_gene: TRBJ1-5
d_gene: -
CDR3nt: TGTGCCAGCACCTTAACCGGGGCTTTCAATCAGCCCCAGCATTTT
CDR3aa: CASTLTGAFNQPQHF

v_gene: TRBV28
abundance: -
j_gene: TRBJ1-5
d_gene: -
CDR3nt: TGTGCCAGCAGTTTCAATCAGCCCCAGCATTTT
CDR3aa: CASSFNQPQHF

v_gene: TRBV27
abundance: -
j_gene: TRBJ1-2
d_gene: -
CDR3nt: TGTGCCAGCAGCCGTCTCCGGGACAATGGCTACACCTTC
CDR3aa: CASSRLRDNGYTF

v_gene: TRBV29-1
abundance: -
j_gene: TRBJ1-4
d_gene: -
CDR3nt: TGCAGCATGAGACAGTCTAATGAAAAACTGTTTTTT
CDR3aa: CSMRQSNEKLFF

v_gene: TRBV4-1
abundance: -
j_gene: TRBJ2-3
d_gene: -
CDR3nt: TGCGCCAGCAGCCACCCGCTAAGGAGCTCAGATACGCAGTATTTT
CDR3aa: CASSHPLRSSDTQYF

v_gene: TRBV7-2
abundance: -
j_gene: TRBJ2-3
d_gene: -
CDR3nt: TGTGCCAGCACTCCCACCCTAAGTCGGGGGGCCACAGATACGCAGTATTTT
CDR3aa: CASTPTLSRGATDTQYF

v_gene: TRBV18
abundance: -
j_gene: TRBJ2-1
d_gene: -
CDR3nt: TGTGCCAGCTCACCGGACTATAATGAGCAGTTCTTC
CDR3aa: CASSPDYNEQFF

v_gene: TRBV7-9
abundance: -
j_gene: TRBJ1-2
d_gene: -
CDR3nt: TGTGCCAGCAGCTTAGCTGGTGGACACCTCCTTTTGAATGGCTACACCTTC
CDR3aa: CASSLAGGHLLLNGYTF

v_gene: TRBV9
abundance: -
j_gene: TRBJ2-1
d_gene: TRBD2
CDR3nt: TGTGCCAGCAGCGGGACTAGCTTGGGCTCCTACAATGAGCAGTTCTTC
CDR3aa: CASSGTSLGSYNEQFF

v_gene: TRBV19
abundance: -
j_gene: TRBJ1-5
d_gene: TRBD1
CDR3nt: TGTGCCAGTAGTGTCGACAGGGGAGGGGGGAGCAATCAGCCCCAGCATTTT
CDR3aa: CASSVDRGGGSNQPQHF

v_gene: TRBV4-1
abundance: -
j_gene: TRBJ2-1
d_gene: -
CDR3nt: TGCGCCAGCAGCCAAGGCCGAACCACTGCAGGTGAGCAGTTCTTC
CDR3aa: CASSQGRTTAGEQFF

v_gene: TRBV2
abundance: -
j_gene: TRBJ2-5
d_gene: TRBD2
CDR3nt: TGTGCCAGCAGTGAGACTAGCGGCACCCGGGGAGAGACCCAGTACTTC
CDR3aa: CASSETSGTRGETQYF